This TCR beta chain stems from a study of T cells in Graves' hyperthyroidism and ophthalmopathy. As for the study in general: Upon initial diagnosis and before any treatment, peripheral blood was collected.

At least 3 on the Clinical Activity Score was recorded for ophthalmopathy patients, who also had NOSPECS grade at least 4 and duration under 3 months. Diagnoses were made from clinical symptoms, serum measures (thyroxine and TRAb), thyroid ultrasound and orbital computed tomography. The CDR3 regions of TCR beta were amplified from RNA transcripts. When the TCR CDR3 underwent first-round RT-PCR, the HTBI primer set was used. TCRdb independently ran MiXCR on the multiplex PCR reads; one entry per CDR3 protein. In the table there are fewer than 750,000 distinct CDR3 sequences, under 15% of which are singletons. The CDR3 is 14 amino acids. Germline CDR1 reads GTSNPN; CDR2 reads SVGIG (reference sequence). V was cut by 2 bases and J by 6 bases, with 16 bases left in between. This clonotype was seen a few times. The target antigen is unknown. Study findings and constraints: Within blood appeared most thyroid clonotypes that had expanded above 0.001.

The TCR sequence derives from a woman between 40 and 55 years old with Graves' ophthalmopathy. The sample taken for sequencing was blood. The genes are TRBV30 and TRBJ1-1, with D maybe TRBD1 (6 bases). The CDR3 DNA follows: TGTGCCTGGAGTCCGGGACACGCAAACCCTGAAGCTTTCTTT. Protein product: CAWSPGHANPEAFF.